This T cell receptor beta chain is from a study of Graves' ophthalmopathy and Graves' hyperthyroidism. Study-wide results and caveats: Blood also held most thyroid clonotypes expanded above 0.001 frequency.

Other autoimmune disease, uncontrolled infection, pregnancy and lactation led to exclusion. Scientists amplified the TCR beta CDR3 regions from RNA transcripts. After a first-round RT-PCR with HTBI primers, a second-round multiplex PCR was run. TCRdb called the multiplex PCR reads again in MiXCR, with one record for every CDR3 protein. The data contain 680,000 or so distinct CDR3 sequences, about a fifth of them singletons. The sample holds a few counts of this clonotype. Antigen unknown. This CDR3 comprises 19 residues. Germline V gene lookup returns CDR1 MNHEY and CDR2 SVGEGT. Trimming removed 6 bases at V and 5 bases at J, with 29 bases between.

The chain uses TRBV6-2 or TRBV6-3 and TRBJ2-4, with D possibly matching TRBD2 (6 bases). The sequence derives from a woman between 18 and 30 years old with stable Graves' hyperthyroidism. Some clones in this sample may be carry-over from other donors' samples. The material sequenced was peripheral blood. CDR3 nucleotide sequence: TGTGCCAGCAGCCCCGCGACGGGAGTATCGTATAGCTGGCAAAACATTCAGTACTTC. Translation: CASSPATGVSYSWQNIQYF.